These T cell receptor beta chains were read from a single sample in a study of blood T cell repertoires in COVID-19. Assay used: immunoSEQ multiplex PCR; TCRdb lists only in-frame clones, some missing. The table includes about 190,000 clones, around 79% detected once. Sequencing was performed on peripheral blood. The receptors come from a man in his fifties or sixties who had recovered from COVID-19. The CDR3 runs from the conserved cysteine through the conserved F or W. A D gene is named only where the DNA matches it firmly. Only some rows state a clone size, as once, few, many or a class for expanded clones.

v_gene,j_gene,abundance,d_gene,CDR3nt,CDR3aa
TRBV11-2,TRBJ1-4,-,-,TGTGCCAGCAGCCACTGGGGCAGCCCAACTAATGAAAAACTGTTTTTT,CASSHWGSPTNEKLFF
TRBV30,TRBJ2-7,once,-,TGTGCCTGGAGTGTACGTTTGTGGGGGCTTTCCTACGAGCAGTACTTC,CAWSVRLWGLSYEQYF
TRBV29-1,TRBJ2-5,-,TRBD1,TGCAGCGTTGACGGAGGAACAGGGGTTTTGCAAGAGACCCAGTACTTC,CSVDGGTGVLQETQYF
TRBV7-2,TRBJ2-7,once,TRBD2,TGTGCCAGCAGCTTAAAGGGACTAGGGACCTACGAGCAGTACTTC,CASSLKGLGTYEQYF
TRBV9,TRBJ2-1,-,TRBD2,TGTGCCAGCAGCGTAGATCCGGGGGAGGGCAATGAGCAGTTCTTC,CASSVDPGEGNEQFF
TRBV19,TRBJ1-2,-,TRBD1,TGTGCCAGTAGCCCTAAAACCGGGGGACAGAGGTGGGACTATGGCTACACCTTC,CASSPKTGGQRWDYGYTF
TRBV4-1,TRBJ2-7,few,-,TGCGCCAGCAGCCAAAGGGGGGGACGTAAGTACTTC,CASSQRGGRKYF
TRBV7-2,TRBJ1-5,-,-,TGTGCCAGCAGCTTAAATCCCAGTGACGGGCAGCCCCAGCATTTT,CASSLNPSDGQPQHF
TRBV28,TRBJ2-7,-,TRBD1,TGTGCCAGCAGGACGCAGGGGGCGCCAACCTACGAGCAGTACTTC,CASRTQGAPTYEQYF
TRBV7-2,TRBJ2-3,-,TRBD2,TGTGCCAGCAGCTTAAAACTAGCGGATACGCAGTATTTT,CASSLKLADTQYF
TRBV12-3/TRBV12-4,TRBJ2-7,-,-,TGTGCCAGCAGTTTACTATCCGGGCAGTACTTC,CASSLLSGQYF
TRBV19,TRBJ1-2,few,-,TGTGCCAGTAGTTTTGGCCGCGGGCACTATGGCTACACCTTC,CASSFGRGHYGYTF
TRBV11-2,TRBJ2-5,-,TRBD1,TGTGCCAGCAGCCTTGGGACAGACGGCTCAGAGACCCAGTACTTC,CASSLGTDGSETQYF